The 8 T cell receptor beta chains below come from one sample, sequenced in a study of T cell responses to AZD1222 COVID-19 vaccine. Sequencing was performed with immunoSEQ multiplex PCR; in TCRdb, only in-frame clones are kept and a portion is missing. Of 180,000 or so clones in the sample, about 93% were seen once. The sequencing used peripheral blood, collected 28 days after the second dose of the MenACWY control vaccine. The receptors here all came from an adult who received the MenACWY meningococcal vaccine as a control.

This clone was found once. At one boundary the junction diverges from the germline segment, which might be a read error. The chain is built from TRBV30 and TRBJ1-2; D unresolved. The CDR3 covers 11 residues. Germline CDR1 and CDR2: GTSNPN and SVGIG (reference sequence). CDR3 residues: CAWSGNFGYTF. CDR3 coding DNA: TGTGCCTGGAGTGGGAACTTTGGCTACACCTTC.

This clone was seen only once. The rearrangement joins TRBV5-5 to TRBJ1-4; the D is unclear. The V end was cut by 6 bases, the J end by 4 bases, with 10 bases between. Germline V gene data show CDR1 as SGHKS and CDR2 as YYEKEE (reference sequence). This CDR3 region has 13 residues. The CDR3 reads CASTLRLNEKLFF. CDR3 nucleotides: TGTGCCAGCACCCTCCGGCTTAATGAAAAACTGTTTTTT.

Only a few counts were recorded for this clone. The chain joins TRBV4-3 to TRBJ2-7; D gene ambiguous. Trimming left V 2 bases short and J 0 bases short, with 14 bases between. From germline, CDR1 is LGHNA and CDR2 YSLEER. This CDR3 spans 16 amino acids. CDR3 in amino acids: CASSQQKLPSSYEQYF. The CDR3, as DNA: TGCGCCAGCAGCCAACAAAAACTACCAAGCTCCTACGAGCAGTACTTC.

This chain links TRBV6-1 with TRBJ1-1; D is unclear. Germline CDR1 reads MNHNS; CDR2 reads SASEGT. V was cut by 2 bases and J by 5 bases, with 6 bases left in between. The CDR3 is 12 residues long. The CDR3 here is CASSEHQTEAFF. The CDR3 DNA is TGTGCCAGCAGTGAACACCAAACTGAAGCTTTCTTT.

This clone was seen only once. This rearrangement joins TRBV28 to TRBJ1-2; TRBD1 agrees at 8 bases. The trim removed 7 bases at V and 0 bases at J, leaving 7 bases unmatched. Germline CDR1 reads MDHEN; CDR2 reads SYDVKM. The CDR3 has 15 amino acids. The CDR3 DNA sequence: TGTGCCAGCAATACAGGGGGGATAGCTAACTATGGCTACACCTTC. It yields the protein CASNTGGIANYGYTF.

V is TRBV29-1 and J is TRBJ2-3, with 9 bases that match TRBD1. CDR3 length: 15 amino acids. V gave up 1 base and J gave up 2 bases; unmatched junction bases: 4. Germline V lookup: CDR1 SQVTM, CDR2 ANQGSEA. The CDR3 here is CSVEGTGAITDTQYF. CDR3 nucleotide sequence: TGCAGCGTTGAAGGGACAGGGGCCATCACAGATACGCAGTATTTT.

The CDR3 spells CASSLNGGGGETQYF. The CDR3 DNA sequence: TGTGCCAGCAGCTTAAATGGCGGGGGTGGAGAGACCCAGTACTTC. The chain joins TRBV11-3 to TRBJ2-5, with TRBD2 identical over 7 bases. In germline, CDR1 is SGHNT, CDR2 YENEEA. V was pared by 2 bases and J by 4 bases, with 7 bases of the junction left unmatched. This CDR3 has 15 amino acids.

This sequence joins TRBV27 and TRBJ2-2; TRBD1 matches at 8 bases. The germline CDR1 and CDR2 sequences are MNHEY and SMNVEV (reference sequence). V trimming: 5 bases; J trimming: 0 bases; junction bases outside the gene matches: 5. The CDR3 extends over 16 amino acids. For the CDR3, the DNA is TGTGCCAGCAGTCCCTGGACAGGGTCGAACACCGGGGAGCTGTTTTTT. Translated: CASSPWTGSNTGELFF.